Shown below are 30 T cell receptor beta chains from a single sample sequenced in a study of blood T cells in healthy people across ages. It was with a sample-barcoded 5' primer and a J-beta primer mix that a second PCR of about 6 to 12 cycles was run. TCRdb re-called the 5' RACE reads with MiXCR, one entry per CDR3 protein. The repertoire has hundreds of thousands of distinct CDR3 sequences, around 21% of them found once; the top ten carry 3.5% to 4%. The sample comprised blood. The receptor source for this set is a man aged 70-80 years in good health.

The rearrangement uses TRBV28 and TRBJ2-3; 7 bases fit TRBD2. The CDR3 consists of 16 residues. Germline V gene data show CDR1 as MDHEN and CDR2 as SYDVKM. J was trimmed by 1 base and V by 7 bases; bases with no gene match: 11. This chain's CDR3 is CASNLSGGVGTDTQYF. Written as DNA, the CDR3 is TGTGCCAGCAATCTATCGGGGGGTGTAGGCACAGATACGCAGTATTTT.

This clonotype was seen only a few times. V usage is TRBV20-1 and J usage is TRBJ2-1; a weak D match, TRBD1 (6 bases). The ends were cut back, 1 base at V and 5 bases at J, with 15 bases in the middle. Germline-derived CDR1 and CDR2 are DFQATT and SNEGSKA (reference sequence). The CDR3 consists of 15 residues. The CDR3 region is CSARVHRVGNNEQFF. Here the CDR3 DNA reads TGCAGTGCTAGAGTCCACAGGGTAGGGAACAATGAGCAGTTCTTC.

This clonotype came up a few times. The V gene is TRBV7-9, the J gene TRBJ1-5; D gene unclear. V lost 5 bases and J 6 bases, leaving 11 bases between the germline ends. The CDR3 extends over 13 amino acids. Germline-derived CDR1 and CDR2 are SEHNR and FQNEAQ (reference sequence). Here the CDR3 DNA reads TGTGCCAGCAGCGAGGACGCAGGTCAGCCCCAGCATTTT. It codes for CASSEDAGQPQHF.

The rearrangement uses TRBV9 and TRBJ1-3; no reliable D call. V dropped 0 bases and J dropped 3 bases, with 7 bases sitting between them. The CDR3 loop spans 14 amino acids. Germline V gene data show CDR1 as SGDLS and CDR2 as YYNGEE. For the CDR3, the DNA is TGTGCCAGCAGCGTAGACCCGGGTGGAAACACCATATATTTT. Translating it yields CASSVDPGGNTIYF.

This clonotype was seen a handful of times. J is TRBJ2-2 and V is TRBV5-1; 9 bases are shared with TRBD2. CDR3 length equals 17 residues. Per the germline V gene, CDR1 is SGHRS and CDR2 is YFSETQ. Trimming took 3 bases from V and 3 from J; bases not matched to a gene: 9. The CDR3, as DNA: TGCGCCAGCAGCTCGGGACTTAGCGGGAGTTACACCGGGGAGCTGTTTTTT. Translated, it gives CASSSGLSGSYTGELFF.

In its sample, this clonotype was seen a few times. The chain employs TRBV5-1 and TRBJ2-5; 10 nucleotides agree with TRBD2. The CDR3 spans 16 residues. The J segment lost 2 bases and the V segment lost 0 bases, leaving 4 bases of the junction unmatched. Per the germline V gene, CDR1 is SGHRS and CDR2 is YFSETQ. The CDR3 DNA follows: TGCGCCAGCAGCTTGGCAACTAGCGGGACGCAAGAGACCCAGTACTTC. This encodes CASSLATSGTQETQYF.

The chain recombines TRBV29-1 with TRBJ2-5; perhaps TRBD2 as D (5 bases). The end of the DNA fits TRBJ2-1 better, so the J call may be wrong. The germline V gene encodes CDR1 SQVTM and CDR2 ANQGSEA. The CDR3 runs to 14 residues. DNA of the CDR3: TGCAGCGGAAGAGGGTGGATCGGTGGCGATGAGCAGTTCTTC. As protein: CSGRGWIGGDEQFF.

The rearrangement joins TRBV12-3 or TRBV12-4 to TRBJ1-4; 7 nucleotides agree with TRBD1. Trimming took 6 bases from V and 4 from J; bases not matched to a gene: 5. The CDR3 covers 14 residues. As DNA, the CDR3 is TGTGCCAGCAGCTCCACAGGGGTTAATGAAAAACTGTTTTTT. Translating gives CASSSTGVNEKLFF.

About this clonotype: At one of its ends the junction is not consistent with the germline gene, which may arise from a read error. The chain employs TRBV28 and TRBJ1-2; no clear D. Germline-derived CDR1 and CDR2 are MDHEN and SYDVKM. The CDR3 totals 12 residues. As DNA, the CDR3 is TGTGCCAGCGCCACACGTTTCTATGGCCACACCTTC. This translates into CASATRFYGHTF.

This clonotype was recorded a few times. The chain has TRBV7-9 and TRBJ2-1; perhaps TRBD1 as D (5 bases). V was shortened by 1 base and J by 8 bases, with 12 bases between the two germline ends. The CDR3 has 14 amino acids. CDR1 SEHNR and CDR2 FQNEAQ come from the germline V gene (reference sequence). The CDR3 sequence: CASSLVQGWDEQFF. The CDR3 region has the DNA TGTGCCAGCAGCTTAGTTCAGGGTTGGGATGAGCAGTTCTTC.

This clonotype was seen a handful of times. The gene calls are TRBV30 and TRBJ1-4, with D unresolved. Germline V CDR1 and CDR2: GTSNPN, SVGIG (reference sequence). This CDR3 is 15 amino acids long. V lost 0 bases and J lost 3, with 11 bases in between. CDR3 sequence reads: CAWSVLGRPNEKLFF. The CDR3 nucleotides read TGTGCCTGGAGTGTACTGGGCAGGCCTAATGAAAAACTGTTTTTT.

The chain combines TRBV10-3 with TRBJ1-1; weak D call: TRBD1 (5 bases). The CDR3 is 15 amino acids. Germline CDR1 and CDR2: ENHRY and SYGVKD. Trimming removed 0 bases from V and 4 bases from J, with 12 bases in between. The CDR3 reads CAISESQGGSTEAFF. CDR3 nucleotide sequence: TGTGCCATCAGTGAGTCGCAGGGAGGGAGCACTGAAGCTTTCTTT.

Only a few counts were recorded for this clonotype. The chain combines TRBV12-3 or TRBV12-4 with TRBJ1-2, with D unclear. V was cut by 5 bases and J by 3 bases, with 10 bases left in between. The CDR3 contains 13 residues. In nucleotides, the CDR3 is TGTGCCAGCAGTGAAATCTGGTACTATGGCTACACCTTC. This sequence encodes CASSEIWYYGYTF.

This clonotype was seen a handful of times. CDR3 nucleotides: TGCAGCGTTGAAGAACTAGCGGGAATTGGAGATACGCAGTATTTT. It specifies CSVEELAGIGDTQYF. This chain uses TRBV29-1 with TRBJ2-3, with 10 bases aligning to TRBD2. The CDR3 totals 15 residues. V gave up 0 bases and J gave up 5 bases; unmatched junction bases: 5. Germline CDR1 and CDR2: SQVTM and ANQGSEA.

This chain joins TRBV7-9 and TRBJ2-1; TRBD2 agrees at 7 bases. V was clipped by 1 base and J by 0 bases; unmatched bases: 6. Germline-derived CDR1 and CDR2 are SEHNR and FQNEAQ (reference sequence). The CDR3 sequence is 17 residues long. The CDR3 region is CASSLGSSGRSYNEQFF. As DNA, the CDR3 is TGTGCCAGCAGCTTAGGTTCTAGCGGCCGCTCCTACAATGAGCAGTTCTTC.

J is TRBJ1-2 and V is TRBV25-1; tentatively, D is TRBD1 (5 bases). Germline assignment: CDR1 MGHDK and CDR2 SYGVNS. V lost 5 bases and J lost 2, with 12 bases in between. The CDR3 loop spans 14 amino acids. Here the CDR3 reads CASSKGTVNYGYTF. The CDR3 DNA reads as TGTGCCAGCAGTAAAGGGACGGTAAACTATGGCTACACCTTC.

The gene calls are TRBV28 and TRBJ2-3, with 7 bases lining up with TRBD2. The germline V gene encodes CDR1 MDHEN and CDR2 SYDVKM. Trimming cost V 6 bases and J 3 bases; bases outside gene matches: 9. CDR3 length equals 15 residues. The CDR3 coding sequence is TGTGCCAGCAGCCGACGTAGCGGGCTAACAGATACGCAGTATTTT. Amino acids: CASSRRSGLTDTQYF.

This chain joins TRBV6-5 and TRBJ1-2; no definite D call. The V end was cut by 5 bases, the J end by 4 bases, with 17 bases between. CDR3 size: 15 residues. Germline CDR1 MNHEY, CDR2 SVGAGI. As DNA, the CDR3 is TGTGCCAGCAGTGATGGCTCGGCGGGTTCCTATGGCTACACCTTC. Protein product: CASSDGSAGSYGYTF.

This clonotype was observed a few times. The V and J genes are TRBV7-2 and TRBJ2-5, with TRBD2 identical over 7 bases. Germline V lookup: CDR1 SGHTA, CDR2 FQGNSA. The ends lost 0 bases at V and 4 bases at J; junction bases unmatched: 5. The CDR3 is 15 residues long. The CDR3 DNA is TGTGCCAGCAGCTTAGCGATGCGGGAGAGAGAGACCCAGTACTTC. As protein: CASSLAMRERETQYF.

This clonotype appeared a few times. This sequence joins TRBV7-9 and TRBJ1-4; the D gene is possibly TRBD1 (5 bases). The CDR3 totals 13 residues. Germline V gene sequence: CDR1 SEHNR, CDR2 FQNEAQ (reference sequence). Trimming took 5 bases from V and 8 from J, leaving 12 bases between them. The CDR3: CASSPQEGEKLFF. The CDR3 coding sequence is TGTGCCAGCAGCCCGCAAGAGGGGGAAAAACTGTTTTTT.

The chain uses TRBV25-1 and TRBJ2-5; 7 nucleotides agree with TRBD2. Germline V gives CDR1 MGHDK, CDR2 SYGVNS. This CDR3 has 16 amino acids. V shed 1 base and J 2 bases; nucleotides not matched to a gene: 7. The CDR3 loop is CASSEFEGGRQETQYF. In DNA form, the CDR3 reads TGTGCCAGCAGTGAATTTGAGGGAGGGCGTCAAGAGACCCAGTACTTC. The complete variable domain, with remaining parts taken from reference TRBV25-1 and TRBJ2-5, reads EADIYQTPRYLVIGTGKKITLECSQTMGHDKMYWYQQDPGMELHLIHYSYGVNSTEKGDLSSESTVSRIRTEHFPLTLESARPSHTSQYLCASSEFEGGRQETQYFGPGTRLLVL.

This clonotype has only a few counts. This chain connects TRBV7-6 to TRBJ2-3; D gene unclear. Trimming took 5 bases from V and 4 from J, leaving 13 bases between them. The CDR3 loop spans 14 amino acids. The V gene's germline CDR1 is SGHVS and CDR2 FNYEAQ. CDR3 coding DNA: TGTGCCAGCAGCCTTATCACACTTTCAGATACGCAGTATTTT. As protein: CASSLITLSDTQYF.

The CDR3 DNA reads TGTGCCAGCAGCGTCACGCGGCGGGGGCTTGGGCAGTTCTTC. It encodes CASSVTRRGLGQFF. V gene TRBV5-6 combines with J gene TRBJ2-1; D perhaps matches TRBD2 (7 bases). Trimming took 4 bases from V and 12 from J, leaving 20 bases between them. This CDR3 has 14 amino acids. Germline loops: CDR1 SGHDT, CDR2 YYEEEE.

This clonotype occurred a few times. The chain joins TRBV29-1 to TRBJ2-5, with 8 bases identical to TRBD1. The germline V gene has CDR1 SQVTM and CDR2 ANQGSEA. Unmatched junction bases numbered 4, after V lost 3 bases and J lost 4 bases. This CDR3 has 13 amino acids. DNA for the CDR3: TGCAGCGTTGACGACAGGGGATCAGAGACCCAGTACTTC. Translated: CSVDDRGSETQYF.

There are many counts of this clonotype. The rearrangement joins TRBV14 to TRBJ2-3, with D possibly TRBD2 on 5 matching bases. This CDR3 is 14 amino acids long. The germline gives CDR1 SGHDN, CDR2 FVKESK. Trimming took 6 bases from V and 5 from J, leaving 15 bases between them. Written as DNA, the CDR3 is TGTGCCAGCAGACGACCCCTAGCTGGAGATACGCAGTATTTT. Translating gives CASRRPLAGDTQYF.

The chain is built from TRBV21-1 and TRBJ2-5; the tabulated D call, TRBD2, remains unverified against the DNA. TRBV21-1 is noted as a pseudogene. The length of the CDR3 is 18 residues. The CDR3 sequence is CASSVQLAGTRTSGTWHF. As DNA, the CDR3 is TGTGCCAGCAGCGTCCAATTGGCAGGAACCAGGACTAGCGGGACTTGGCACTTC.

The chain joins TRBV12-3 or TRBV12-4 to TRBJ2-3, with D possibly being TRBD2 (6 bases). This CDR3 region has 15 residues. V gave up 6 bases and J gave up 0 bases, with 13 bases separating them. Written as DNA, the CDR3 is TGTGCCAGCAGCGACGGGAGAGCTAGCACAGATACGCAGTATTTT. Translating gives CASSDGRASTDTQYF.

As to this clonotype: The junction shows a germline mismatch at one end, possibly a read error. The chain links TRBV7-8 to TRBJ1-1, with D unclear. From germline, CDR1 is SGHVS and CDR2 FQNEAQ. This CDR3 region has 13 residues. The CDR3 here is CASSLSQNTEALF. CDR3 coding DNA: TGTGCCAGCAGCCTAAGCCAGAACACTGAAGCTCTCTTT.

This clonotype showed up many times. The chain uses TRBV7-3 and TRBJ2-7, with 9 bases matching TRBD1. The CDR3 totals 14 residues. V lost 5 bases to trimming and J lost 6 bases; unmatched junction nucleotides: 8. Germline loops: CDR1 SGHTA, CDR2 FQGTGA. This CDR3 is CASSPSTGGGEQYF. In DNA, the CDR3 is TGTGCCAGCAGCCCATCGACAGGGGGAGGCGAGCAGTACTTC.

This clonotype was detected a few times. The chain has TRBV29-1 and TRBJ2-5, with D hard to call. Germline V lookup: CDR1 SQVTM, CDR2 ANQGSEA. Trimming removed 7 bases at V and 3 bases at J, with 18 bases between. This CDR3 region has 14 residues. CDR3 sequence: CSGRLLAQEETQYF. The CDR3 bases are TGCAGCGGCAGACTTCTCGCACAAGAAGAGACCCAGTACTTC.